This T cell receptor beta chain was retrieved from a study of CD8 T cells in ankylosing spondylitis. With respect to this clonotype: The antigen remains undetermined.

Findings and caveats of the study: Ankylosing spondylitis blood appeared to carry a characteristic TCR beta motif of several highly homologous variants. Prior literature has documented some motif variants in synovial fluid and blood from reactive arthritis. The authors reported significant enrichment of disease-linked clones in matched ankylosing spondylitis synovial fluid. CD8+ cells made up the disease-linked clones, which were relatively rare in peripheral blood.

The ends were cut back, 1 base at V and 4 bases at J, with 10 bases in the middle. The CDR3 spans 14 residues. Germline-derived CDR1 and CDR2 are MGHRA and YSYEKL. TCRdb reprocessed the 5' RACE reads via MiXCR and lists one record per CDR3 protein. The data contain 340,000 or so distinct CDR3 sequences, under 15% of them seen just once; the ten biggest clones take up 1.1%. Sequencing input: blood, either unsorted or a sorted T cell fraction (not recorded which). The rearrangement links TRBV4-1 to TRBJ1-2, with D perhaps TRBD1 (5 bases). This TCR was sampled from a male donor with ankylosing spondylitis or in good health (not recorded which). In nucleotides, the CDR3 is TGCGCCAGCAGCCAAGCCAGGGAGGGCTATGGCTACACCTTC. Amino acid sequence: CASSQAREGYGYTF.